These T cell receptor beta chains were read from a single sample in a study of blood T cell repertoires in COVID-19. Using immunoSEQ multiplex PCR, the repertoire was profiled, and TCRdb retains in-frame clones only, with some absent. The table has 250,000 to 350,000 clones, roughly 90% seen once; the top ten hold around 13%. Sequencing was carried out using peripheral blood. All receptors come from a woman aged 70-85 years with COVID-19, enrolled during active disease. The CDR3 runs from the conserved cysteine through the conserved F or W. A D gene is named only where the DNA matches it firmly. Clone sizes are given selectively: once, few, many, or a class where the clone is expanded.

DNA | CDR3 | V | size | D | J
TGTGCCAGCAGCACGGGGACAGGGATTATTGGCTACACCTTC | CASSTGTGIIGYTF | TRBV7-2 | NA | TRBD1 | TRBJ1-2
TGTGCCAGCAGTTTAACCAGGGGGGTCAATGAGCAGTTCTTC | CASSLTRGVNEQFF | TRBV28 | NA | NA | TRBJ2-1
TGTGCCAGCAGCCTACAGGGGGAAAGGGGCTACACCTTC | CASSLQGERGYTF | TRBV6-5 | few | TRBD1 | TRBJ1-2
TGTGCCAGCAGGATCCAGGGGAATGAAGCTTTCTTT | CASRIQGNEAFF | TRBV28 | NA | NA | TRBJ1-1
TGTGCCAGCAGCCAAGGTCCGACTAGCGGGGCTATTCCGTTCTTC | CASSQGPTSGAIPFF | TRBV3-1/TRBV3-2 | NA | TRBD2 | TRBJ2-1
TGCGCCACTCTACAGGCGGCGGGGGAGACCCAGTACTTC | CATLQAAGETQYF | TRBV23-1 | NA | NA | TRBJ2-5
TGTGCCAGCAGCTTGGCTGTTCGGAGGGAGAGGTCACCCCTCCACTTT | CASSLAVRRERSPLHF | TRBV5-5 | NA | NA | TRBJ1-6
TGTGCCAGCAGCGTAGGGTCAGCGGGGGGGACAGATACGCAGTATTTT | CASSVGSAGGTDTQYF | TRBV9 | NA | TRBD2 | TRBJ2-3
TGTGCCTGGGGGGGCGGGGAGACCCAGTACTTC | CAWGGGETQYF | TRBV30 | NA | NA | TRBJ2-5
TGCGCCAGCAGCATCCGGACAGGGGACGGCTACACCTTC | CASSIRTGDGYTF | TRBV5-1 | NA | TRBD1 | TRBJ1-2
TGTGCCAGCAGCAGTTCAGGCCCGAACACTGAAGCTTTCTTT | CASSSSGPNTEAFF | TRBV21-1 | NA | NA | TRBJ1-1
TGTGCCAGTAGCCAATACCCGACTGTTGTGCTCGGCTCCTATAATTCACCCCTCCACTTT | CASSQYPTVVLGSYNSPLHF | TRBV19 | NA | NA | TRBJ1-6
TGTGCCAGCAGCTTGGGTGGTAGCGGGGGATCAGATACGCAGTATTTT | CASSLGGSGGSDTQYF | TRBV5-8 | NA | TRBD2 | TRBJ2-3
TGTGCCAGCAGCTTGATACTGGAACAGGGGACCCCTAATGAAAAACTGTTTTTT | CASSLILEQGTPNEKLFF | TRBV5-6 | NA | TRBD1 | TRBJ1-4
TGTGCCAGCAGTTACTCGTCGGGCAAAAACATTCAGTACTTC | CASSYSSGKNIQYF | TRBV6-5 | NA | NA | TRBJ2-4
TGTGCCAGCAGCTTGGCCGGGACAGGAGACCGCGAGCAGTACTTC | CASSLAGTGDREQYF | TRBV5-6 | NA | TRBD1 | TRBJ2-7
TGTGCCAGCAGTCCCACGGGATACAATGAGCAGTTCTTC | CASSPTGYNEQFF | TRBV2 | NA | NA | TRBJ2-1
TGTGCCAGCAGCCAAGATCTCGGCGGGTACGAGCAGTACTTC | CASSQDLGGYEQYF | TRBV4-2 | NA | NA | TRBJ2-7
TGTGCCAGCAGTTTACTCCAGGGTTCGTATGGCTACACCTTC | CASSLLQGSYGYTF | TRBV28 | NA | NA | TRBJ1-2
TGTGCCAGCAGCTTAGGCCATCACCCTACCTACGAGCAGTACTTC | CASSLGHHPTYEQYF | TRBV7-2 | NA | NA | TRBJ2-7
TGTGCCAGCAGCCGGGACTGGGCGAACACCGGGGAGCTGTTTTTT | CASSRDWANTGELFF | TRBV6-5 | NA | NA | TRBJ2-2
TGTGCCAGCAGCCCCGGGACTTTCAGATGGCAGCCCCAGCATTTT | CASSPGTFRWQPQHF | TRBV11-2 | NA | NA | TRBJ1-5
TGTGCCAGCAGCTTAGCACTAGCGGGGGAGCCTAACAGGGAGCAGTTCTTC | CASSLALAGEPNREQFF | TRBV7-6 | NA | TRBD2 | TRBJ2-1